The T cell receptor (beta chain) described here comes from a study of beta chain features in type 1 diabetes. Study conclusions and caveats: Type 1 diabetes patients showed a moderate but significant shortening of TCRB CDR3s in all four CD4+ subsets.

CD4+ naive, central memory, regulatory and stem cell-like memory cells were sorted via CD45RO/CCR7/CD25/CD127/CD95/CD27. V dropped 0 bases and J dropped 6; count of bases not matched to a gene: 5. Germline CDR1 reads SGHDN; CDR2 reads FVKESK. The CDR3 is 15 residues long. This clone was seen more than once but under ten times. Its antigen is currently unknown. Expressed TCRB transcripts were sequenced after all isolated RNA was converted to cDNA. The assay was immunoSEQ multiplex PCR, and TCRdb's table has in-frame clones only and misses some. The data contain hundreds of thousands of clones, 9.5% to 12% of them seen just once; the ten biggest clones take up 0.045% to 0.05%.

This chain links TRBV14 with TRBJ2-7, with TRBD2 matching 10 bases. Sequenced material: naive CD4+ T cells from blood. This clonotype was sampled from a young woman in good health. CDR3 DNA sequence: TGTGCCAGCAGCCAAGATCGATTAGCGGGAGGCGAGCAGTACTTC. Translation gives CASSQDRLAGGEQYF.